A single sample gave rise to the 9 T cell receptor beta chains below, sequenced in a study of shared clonotypes between healthy human individuals. Some clones are missing from TCRdb's copy, which holds only in-frame ones; the method was immunoSEQ multiplex PCR. The data show some 800,000 clones, approximately 92% seen once. Positively selected for CCR7, the CD45RO-negative cells used as naive CD8 cells excluded terminally differentiated effector memory CD45RA+ cells. Sequenced: naive CD8+ T cells sorted from blood. The receptors shown here come from a man aged 25 to 45 in good health.

This chain joins TRBV27 and TRBJ1-5; D is perhaps TRBD1 (5 bases). Trimming cost V 5 bases and J 7 bases, with 12 bases left between them. CDR3 length: 13 residues. The germline V gene encodes CDR1 MNHEY and CDR2 SMNVEV (reference sequence). CDR3 in DNA: TGTGCCAGCAGTAAGGGGTTATCACAGCCCCAGCATTTT. It encodes CASSKGLSQPQHF.

The chain has TRBV28 and TRBJ2-1, with D perhaps matching TRBD1 or TRBD2 (5 bases each). Germline lookup yields CDR1 MDHEN and CDR2 SYDVKM. V lost 3 bases and J lost 15, with 15 bases in between. This CDR3 has 12 amino acids. The CDR3 nucleotides read TGTGCCAGCAGTTTGGGACCGGGTTATCGGTTCTTC. It translates to CASSLGPGYRFF.

The chain couples TRBV4-3 to TRBJ2-1, with 9 bases fitting TRBD2. Germline loops: CDR1 LGHNA, CDR2 YSLEER. This CDR3 has 17 residues. With V trimmed by 4 bases and J by 3 bases, 10 bases remained unmatched. The CDR3, as DNA: TGCGCCAGCAGCCGAGACTTAGCGGGAGTACTCTACAATGAGCAGTTCTTC. Its protein is CASSRDLAGVLYNEQFF.

The chain is built from TRBV15 and TRBJ1-2; TRBD1 matches 7 bases. The germline gives CDR1 LNHNV, CDR2 YYDKDF (reference sequence). This CDR3 region has 15 residues. J lost 4 bases, V lost 0 bases, and 5 bases had no gene match. Here the CDR3 reads CATSREQGGAYGYTF. The DNA for the CDR3 is TGTGCCACCAGCAGAGAGCAAGGGGGCGCCTATGGCTACACCTTC.

Points on this clone: It may be a read error: a sequence one base away is much more abundant. Additional DNA sequences in this sample encode the identical CDR3. The chain links TRBV13 to TRBJ2-3; 10 bases fit TRBD2. Germline CDR1 and CDR2: PRHDT and FYEKMQ (reference sequence). V gave up 3 bases and J gave up 0 bases; unmatched junction bases: 0. This CDR3 contains 15 residues. CDR3 coding DNA: TGTGCCAGCAGCTTGACTAGCGGGAGCACAGATACGCAGTATTTT. Its protein product is CASSLTSGSTDTQYF.

The chain employs TRBV19 and TRBJ2-2, with unresolved D. V lost 1 base, J lost 3 bases, and 6 bases lay in between. Per the germline V gene, CDR1 is LNHDA and CDR2 is SQIVND (reference sequence). The CDR3 runs 14 residues. CDR3 DNA sequence: TGTGCCAGTAGTATAGGGTCAGACACCGGGGAGCTGTTTTTT. Translating it yields CASSIGSDTGELFF.

The gene calls are TRBV7-9 and TRBJ2-1; the match to TRBD2 covers 7 bases. Germline CDR1 is SEHNR and CDR2 is FQNEAQ (reference sequence). CDR3 size: 15 residues. Losses at the gene ends were 0 bases for V and 7 bases for J; bases not matched to a gene: 6. This CDR3 reads CASSLAGTIENEQFF. In nucleotides, the CDR3 is TGTGCCAGCAGCTTAGCCGGGACTATCGAAAATGAGCAGTTCTTC. The full variable domain, its missing parts supplied by reference TRBV7-9 and TRBJ2-1, is DTGVSQNPRHKITKRGQNVTFRCDPISEHNRLYWYRQTLGQGPEFLTYFQNEAQLEKSRLLSDRFSAERPKGSFSTLEIQRTEQGDSAMYLCASSLAGTIENEQFFGPGTRLTVL.

This clone was seen once. This rearrangement joins TRBV27 to TRBJ2-1, with D hard to call. Germline CDR1 is MNHEY and CDR2 is SMNVEV (reference sequence). The CDR3 has 12 amino acids. V dropped 6 bases and J dropped 8 bases, with 11 bases sitting between them. CDR3 in DNA: TGTGCCAGCAGCCCCCCTGGGTATGAGCAGTTCTTC. This gives the protein CASSPPGYEQFF.

This chain connects TRBV28 to TRBJ2-3; 8 nucleotides match TRBD2. The V and J ends lost 5 bases and 6 bases, in that order; junction bases with no gene match: 22. This CDR3 has 19 amino acids. In germline, CDR1 is MDHEN, CDR2 SYDVKM. The CDR3 here is CASSPSAVDGRAVLDTQYF. For the CDR3, the DNA is TGTGCCAGCAGTCCAAGCGCGGTGGACGGGAGGGCTGTTCTGGATACGCAGTATTTT.